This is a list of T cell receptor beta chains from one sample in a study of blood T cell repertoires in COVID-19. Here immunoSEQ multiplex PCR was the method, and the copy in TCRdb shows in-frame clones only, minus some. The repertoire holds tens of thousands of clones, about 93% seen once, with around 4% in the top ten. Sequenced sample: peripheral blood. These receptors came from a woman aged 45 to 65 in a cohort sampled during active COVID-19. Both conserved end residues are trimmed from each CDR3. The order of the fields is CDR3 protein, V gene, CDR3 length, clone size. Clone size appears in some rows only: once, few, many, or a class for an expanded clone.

ASSPGGGYEQY	TRBV5-1	11	.
ASSQVARGMEAF	TRBV3-1/TRBV3-2	12	.
ATYPGVGETQY	TRBV6-5	11	.
ASLHGTRDTGELF	TRBV28	13	.
ASSNTGPTGELF	TRBV12-5	12	once
ASSSGQGRNTIY	TRBV5-4	12	.
ASSYWQGRYEQY	TRBV6-5	12	.
ASSQAAGQGSGQY	TRBV3-1/TRBV3-2	13	.
ASSSQGFEQPQH	TRBV7-2	12	.
ASSYLEKFNTGELF	TRBV6-6	14	.
ASSSGTVNTEAF	TRBV7-9	12	.
ASSLEAGLDPISYEQY	TRBV5-1	16	once
ASSWDRGGYT	TRBV2	10	.
ASSQDGAGRNTEAF	TRBV4-2	14	.
ASSKPGQLNEKLF	TRBV5-4	13	.
ASSGDSGMETQY	TRBV5-1	12	once
ASSQATGVRYEQY	TRBV3-1/TRBV3-2	13	.
ASSKTLADSYNEQF	TRBV5-4	14	.
ASRRAGEETQY	TRBV6-5	11	many
ASSPPTENRGPTEAF	TRBV21-1	15	.